Given below is one T cell receptor (beta chain) in context. TCRdb analysed the 5' RACE reads with MiXCR anew, one entry per CDR3 protein. The table lists fewer than 70,000 distinct CDR3 sequences, roughly 14% of them singletons. This CDR3 comprises 14 residues. The germline V gene encodes CDR1 DFQATT and CDR2 SNEGSKA (reference sequence). V was pared by 3 bases and J by 3 bases, with 15 bases between. The sample comes from a study of T cells of healthy individuals. The chain couples TRBV20-1 to TRBJ2-7; D unclear. This clonotype originated in a human donor in good health. The DNA for the CDR3 is TGCAGTGCTAGGTCGCAGGCGGCGATCTACGAGCAGTACTTC. It encodes CSARSQAAIYEQYF.